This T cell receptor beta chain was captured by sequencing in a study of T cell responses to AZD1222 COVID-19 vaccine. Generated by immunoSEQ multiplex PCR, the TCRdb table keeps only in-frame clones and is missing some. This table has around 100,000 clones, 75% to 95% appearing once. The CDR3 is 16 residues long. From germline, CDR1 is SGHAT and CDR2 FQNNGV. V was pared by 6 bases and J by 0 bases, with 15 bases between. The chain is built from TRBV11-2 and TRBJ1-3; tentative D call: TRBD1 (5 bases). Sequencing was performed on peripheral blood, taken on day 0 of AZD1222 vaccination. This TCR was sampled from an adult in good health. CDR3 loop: CASSLSQGYSGNTIYF. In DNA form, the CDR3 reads TGTGCCAGCAGTTTGTCCCAGGGCTACTCTGGAAACACCATATATTTT.